One TCR beta chain is described in this entry. The CDR3 runs 12 residues. V was clipped by 5 bases and J by 0 bases, with 7 bases between them. Germline V gene data show CDR1 as SQVTM and CDR2 as ANQGSEA. Around 220 ng DNA, around 30,000 T cell genomes, went into each sorted-subset replicate PCR. Only in-frame clones appear in the TCRdb table, and some are missing; sequencing was by immunoSEQ multiplex PCR. Of some 1.5 million clones listed, around 98% were seen once; the top ten hold 0.4% to 0.45%. Healthy and HIV-negative, the adult donors had no recent acute infections or vaccinations. Naive CD4+ cells were CD45RA-selected; the remaining cells were memory. The sample is drawn from a study of shared clonotypes between healthy human individuals. Overall study context: Two women and three men aged 18 to 49 made up the donors.

The rearrangement links TRBV29-1 to TRBJ1-1; D gene unclear. Material for sequencing was naive CD4+ T cells sorted from blood. Specified subset: CD45RA+ positively selected. The source is a man aged 30 to 39 in good health. The DNA for the CDR3 is TGCAGCGTTACGTACATGAACACTGAAGCTTTCTTT. Its translation is CSVTYMNTEAFF.